These 18 T cell receptor beta chains were all obtained from the same sample, sequenced in a study of T cells in Graves' hyperthyroidism and ophthalmopathy. What was amplified from RNA transcripts were TCR beta CDR3 regions. TCR CDR3 regions were first amplified by RT-PCR with HTBI primers. TCRdb reprocessed the multiplex PCR reads via MiXCR and lists one record per CDR3 protein. Of about 360,000 distinct CDR3 sequences in the sample, approximately 20% are singletons; the top ten hold roughly 3.5%. Sequenced: blood. Receptors were obtained from a woman under 30 with Graves' hyperthyroidism.

In this sample, this clonotype turned up many times. The CDR3 region has the DNA TGTGCCAGCAGTTCGGGACAGGGTCGGAACATTCAGTACTTC. The encoded protein is CASSSGQGRNIQYF. This rearrangement joins TRBV28 to TRBJ2-4, with 9 bases fitting TRBD1. CDR1 and CDR2 (germline): MDHEN, SYDVKM. The CDR3 spans 14 residues. V trimming: 4 bases; J trimming: 7 bases; junction bases outside the gene matches: 5.

In this sample, this clonotype turned up a few times. V gene TRBV7-2 combines with J gene TRBJ2-5, with 9 bases matching TRBD2. This CDR3 has 15 residues. The germline V gene has CDR1 SGHTA and CDR2 FQGNSA. Unmatched junction bases numbered 6, after V lost 6 bases and J lost 1 base. In nucleotides, the CDR3 is TGTGCCAGCAGGCGATTAGCGGGGGCCCAAGAGACCCAGTACTTC. As protein: CASRRLAGAQETQYF.

The J gene is TRBJ1-5, the V gene TRBV3-1; a weak D match, TRBD1 (5 bases). From germline, CDR1 is LGHDT and CDR2 YNNKEL (reference sequence). Trimming cost V 10 bases and J 7 bases, with 17 bases left between them. CDR3 length: 13 amino acids. The CDR3 DNA follows: TGTGCCACCCAAATGGGGGAAGGCCAGCCCCAGCATTTT. Translated: CATQMGEGQPQHF.

This clonotype was observed a few times. The chain links TRBV15 to TRBJ2-2, with 8 bases that match TRBD2. CDR3 length: 17 amino acids. The V segment lost 5 bases and the J segment 2 bases; nucleotides outside the gene matches: 10. The germline V gene has CDR1 LNHNV and CDR2 YYDKDF (reference sequence). The CDR3 is CATSVQPGGVNTGELFF. CDR3 nucleotides: TGTGCCACCAGCGTTCAGCCCGGGGGGGTAAACACCGGGGAGCTGTTTTTT.

This clonotype was counted at least ten times. The chain combines TRBV28 with TRBJ2-7; maybe TRBD2 (6 bases). Germline CDR1 reads MDHEN; CDR2 reads SYDVKM. The CDR3 totals 14 residues. V was shortened by 4 bases and J by 2 bases, with 12 bases between the two germline ends. DNA for the CDR3: TGTGCCAGCAGTTCACTAGCAGGAACCTACGAGCAGTACTTC. Translation: CASSSLAGTYEQYF.

This clonotype occurred many times. This rearrangement joins TRBV20-1 to TRBJ2-3, with D perhaps TRBD2 (6 bases). Germline CDR1 DFQATT, CDR2 SNEGSKA (reference sequence). Between the trimmed V and J ends, which lost 3 bases and 2 bases, there was a span of 18 bases. CDR3 length: 16 amino acids. The CDR3 nucleotides are TGCAGTGCTAGCGGACCCTGGGACTCCCCCACAGATACGCAGTATTTT. Encoded protein: CSASGPWDSPTDTQYF.

The chain is built from TRBV6-2 or TRBV6-3 and TRBJ2-5; D gene unclear. The CDR3 has 15 residues. V was cut by 0 bases and J by 2 bases, with 10 bases left in between. The V gene's germline CDR1 is MNHEY and CDR2 SVGEGT. The CDR3 DNA sequence: TGTGCCAGCAGTTACTCAAAGACGGCGCAAGAGACCCAGTACTTC. This gives the protein CASSYSKTAQETQYF.

This clonotype was counted at least ten times. One junction end does not reproduce the germline sequence, and a read error may be involved. V usage is TRBV5-6 and J usage is TRBJ1-2; D not resolved. The CDR3 length is 11 residues. CDR1 is SGHDT and CDR2 is YYEEEE in the germline V gene. The CDR3 bases are TGTGCCAGCAGCTTGGGGGGAGTCCCCGCCTTC. Encoded protein: CASSLGGVPAF. Full variable domain (missing parts from reference TRBV5-6 and TRBJ1-2): DAGVTQSPTHLIKTRGQQVTLRCSPKSGHDTVSWYQQALGQGPQFIFQYYEEEERQRGNFPDRFSGHQFPNYSSELNVNALLLGDSALYLCASSLGGVPAFGSGTRLTVV.

This clonotype occurred many times. The rearrangement links TRBV12-5 to TRBJ2-5, with D hard to call. From germline, CDR1 is LGHNT and CDR2 FRNRAP. This CDR3 is 12 amino acids long. Between the trimmed V and J ends, which lost 1 base and 5 bases, there was a span of 5 bases. CDR3 in DNA: TGTGCTAGTGGTTTGGACCTGGAGACCCAGTACTTC. This translates into CASGLDLETQYF.

Note on this clonotype: Being one base from a much bigger clone, this may be a read error. The chain has TRBV6-1 and TRBJ2-7; perhaps TRBD2 as D (7 bases). Germline V gives CDR1 MNHNS, CDR2 SASEGT. The CDR3 is 15 amino acids. Trimming stripped 7 bases from V and 6 bases from J, with 22 bases between. The DNA for the CDR3 is TGTGCCAGCAAGGGGTCCGGGGGGCCCTTCGCCGAGCAGTACTTC. Translating it yields CASKGSGGPFAEQYF.

This clonotype turned up a few times. The J gene is TRBJ2-7, the V gene TRBV6-1; the match to TRBD1 covers 7 bases. Germline V CDR1 and CDR2: MNHNS, SASEGT. V was clipped by 6 bases and J by 1 base; unmatched bases: 6. CDR3 length equals 14 residues. The CDR3 sequence is CASRTPGQSYEQYF. The CDR3 DNA reads as TGTGCCAGCAGAACTCCGGGACAGTCCTACGAGCAGTACTTC.

This clonotype was observed at least ten times. The genes are TRBV15 and TRBJ1-3; D unresolved. Germline assignment: CDR1 LNHNV and CDR2 YYDKDF (reference sequence). V was cut by 0 bases and J by 7 bases, with 16 bases left in between. This CDR3 has 16 amino acids. CDR3 coding DNA: TGTGCCACCAGCAGAGATCCCGGGATCTACTCGAACACCATATATTTT. Encoded protein: CATSRDPGIYSNTIYF.

This clonotype was found a few times. A read error may be the cause here, since a much bigger clone is one base away. This sequence joins TRBV6-2 or TRBV6-3 and TRBJ2-5; 10 positions match TRBD1. V lost 5 bases and J lost 9; bases outside the gene matches: 21. The CDR3 contains 18 residues. Germline loops: CDR1 MNHEY, CDR2 SVGEGT. The CDR3 loop reads CASSRQPGQGINWEAQYF. Here the CDR3 DNA reads TGTGCCAGCAGTCGACAACCGGGACAGGGGATTAATTGGGAGGCCCAGTACTTC.

The sample holds many counts of this clonotype. The junction and the germline gene differ at one end; a read error may be behind it. V is TRBV3-1 and J is TRBJ1-1; D perhaps matches TRBD1 (6 bases). In germline, CDR1 is LGHDT, CDR2 YNNKEL (reference sequence). CDR3 length: 11 residues. CDR3 DNA: TGTGCCAGCAGCCAAGGAGTTAGGGGGGCGTTT. Translating it yields CASSQGVRGAF.

The table lists this clonotype with many counts. This rearrangement joins TRBV5-1 to TRBJ1-1, with D tentatively TRBD1 (6 bases). The CDR3 spans 12 residues. V was trimmed by 4 bases and J by 7 bases, leaving 11 bases between them. Germline CDR1 SGHRS, CDR2 YFSETQ. CDR3 residues: CASSLEGVEAFF. CDR3 in DNA: TGCGCCAGCAGCCTGGAGGGGGTTGAAGCTTTCTTT.

This clonotype occurred many times. V is TRBV24-1 and J is TRBJ1-2, with D perhaps TRBD1 (5 bases). Germline CDR1 KGHDR, CDR2 SFDVKD. CDR3 length: 14 residues. Trimming pared 0 bases from V and 5 bases from J, leaving 9 bases between. The CDR3 DNA sequence: TGTGCCACCAGTGATTTGTGGGGCGCGTATGGCTACACCTTC. This gives the protein CATSDLWGAYGYTF.

The chain uses TRBV5-2 and TRBJ1-1; the listed D gene, TRBD1, was not tested against the DNA. TRBV5-2 is assigned pseudogene status. The CDR3 is 19 amino acids. The CDR3 bases are TGTGCCAGCAACTCCGACCCTTACAGGTTCGATAGCGCCGGCACTGAAGCTTTCTTT. This gives the protein CASNSDPYRFDSAGTEAFF.

This clonotype was seen repeatedly, ten times or more. The V gene is TRBV6-2 or TRBV6-3, the J gene TRBJ1-1; D ambiguous. Germline CDR1 and CDR2: MNHEY and SVGEGT. Between the trimmed V and J ends, which lost 2 bases and 1 base, there was a span of 11 bases. The CDR3 has 15 amino acids. DNA for the CDR3: TGTGCCAGCAGTTACCTGGCCGGGGAGAACACTGAAGCTTTCTTT. Translation: CASSYLAGENTEAFF.